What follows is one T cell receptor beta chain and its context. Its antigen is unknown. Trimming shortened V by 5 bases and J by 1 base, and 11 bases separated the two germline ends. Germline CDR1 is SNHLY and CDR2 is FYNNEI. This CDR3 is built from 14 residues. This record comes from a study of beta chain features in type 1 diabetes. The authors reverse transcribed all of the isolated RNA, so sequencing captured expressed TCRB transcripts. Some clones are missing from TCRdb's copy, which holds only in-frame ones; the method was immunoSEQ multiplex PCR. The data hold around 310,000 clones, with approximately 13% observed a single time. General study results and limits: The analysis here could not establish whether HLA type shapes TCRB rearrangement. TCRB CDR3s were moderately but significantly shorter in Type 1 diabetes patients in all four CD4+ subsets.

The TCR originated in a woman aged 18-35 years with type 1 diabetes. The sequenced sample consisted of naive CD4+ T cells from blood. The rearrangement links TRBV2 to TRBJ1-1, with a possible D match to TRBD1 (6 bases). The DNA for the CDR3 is TGTGCCAGCAGTATAGGACAGAAGAACACTGAAGCTTTCTTT. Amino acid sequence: CASSIGQKNTEAFF.